This T cell receptor (beta chain) was sequenced during a study of T cell changes during pregnancy in multiple sclerosis. Sequenced by immunoSEQ multiplex PCR; TCRdb stores in-frame clones only, minus some. Seen here are about 75,000 clones, around 94% observed once, and the top ten hold approximately 0.15%. Germline CDR1 is SGHRS and CDR2 is YFSETQ. V was pared by 5 bases and J by 5 bases, with 12 bases between. The CDR3 is 13 amino acids. This clonotype was obtained from a female donor with multiple sclerosis, enrolled in a pregnancy study. This specimen consisted of CD4+ T cells from peripheral blood mononuclear cells, obtained after pregnancy. The V and J genes are TRBV5-1 and TRBJ2-3; D is uncertain. The CDR3, as DNA: TGCGCCAGCAGGCTCCGACTTCTAGATACGCAGTATTTT. Its protein product is CASRLRLLDTQYF.